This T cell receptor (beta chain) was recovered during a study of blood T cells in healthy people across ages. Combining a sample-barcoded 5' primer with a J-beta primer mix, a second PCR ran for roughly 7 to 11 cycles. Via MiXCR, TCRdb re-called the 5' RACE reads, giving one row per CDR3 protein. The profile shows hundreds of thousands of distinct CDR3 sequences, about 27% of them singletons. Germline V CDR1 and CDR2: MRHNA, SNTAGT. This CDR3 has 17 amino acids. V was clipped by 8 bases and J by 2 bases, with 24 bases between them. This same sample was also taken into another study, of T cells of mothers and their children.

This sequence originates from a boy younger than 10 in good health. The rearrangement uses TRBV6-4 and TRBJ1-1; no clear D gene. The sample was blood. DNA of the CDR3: TGTGCCAGCTCCCATGATATGAGGGCCCCGAACAACACTGAAGCTTTCTTT. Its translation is CASSHDMRAPNNTEAFF.